The 10 T cell receptor beta chains below were found in one sample sequenced in a study of cytomegalovirus exposure and HLA in healthy donors. Clones were read by immunoSEQ multiplex PCR, and TCRdb kept only the in-frame ones, dropping some. The sample holds 220,000 or so clones, approximately 82% seen once. The source material was PBMCs. The receptors shown here come from a woman aged 18-29 years in good health and CMV-seronegative.

This clone has only a few counts. The V and J genes are TRBV7-9 and TRBJ1-2, with D uncertain. In germline, CDR1 is SEHNR, CDR2 FQNEAQ (reference sequence). Trimming removed 7 bases at V and 4 bases at J, with 19 bases between. The CDR3 runs to 15 residues. The CDR3 nucleotides are TGTGCCAGCAAGTCAACCCAGGTTAGCGTCTATGGCTACACCTTC. Amino acid sequence: CASKSTQVSVYGYTF.

The rearrangement links TRBV25-1 to TRBJ1-2, with TRBD1 identical over 7 bases. The germline V gene has CDR1 MGHDK and CDR2 SYGVNS. The CDR3 totals 13 residues. This CDR3 reads CATTGDVNYGYTF. The DNA of the CDR3 is TGTGCGACTACAGGGGACGTCAACTATGGCTACACCTTC.

V is TRBV9 and J is TRBJ2-1, with D possibly TRBD2 on 6 matching bases. The length of the CDR3 is 15 residues. V was clipped by 0 bases and J by 0 bases, with 7 bases between them. CDR1 SGDLS and CDR2 YYNGEE come from the germline V gene. CDR3 in amino acids: CASSVETSSYNEQFF. The CDR3 DNA follows: TGTGCCAGCAGCGTAGAGACTAGCTCCTACAATGAGCAGTTCTTC.

The chain couples TRBV6-1 to TRBJ2-3, with a weak D call TRBD2 (5 bases). Germline CDR1 is MNHNS and CDR2 is SASEGT. This CDR3 region has 17 residues. Trimming cost V 2 bases and J 4 bases, with 19 bases left between them. CDR3 amino acids: CASSEQRLSSAADTQYF. The DNA for the CDR3 is TGTGCCAGCAGTGAACAGCGCCTTTCCTCAGCGGCAGATACGCAGTATTTT.

The rearrangement links TRBV12-5 to TRBJ1-4; D remains unclear. The V and J ends lost 0 bases and 5 bases respectively, with 10 bases between them. This CDR3 is 15 amino acids long. The germline V gene has CDR1 LGHNT and CDR2 FRNRAP. The CDR3 spells CASGLVGEGNEKLFF. CDR3 nucleotides: TGTGCTAGTGGTTTGGTGGGAGAGGGCAATGAAAAACTGTTTTTT.

This chain uses TRBV7-6 with TRBJ1-1; TRBD1 might be the D (5 bases). The CDR3 runs 13 residues. From germline, CDR1 is SGHVS and CDR2 FNYEAQ. V shed 5 bases and J shed 3 bases, with 10 bases lying between them. The CDR3 loop reads CASSRGRDTEAFF. The CDR3 DNA sequence: TGTGCCAGCAGCAGGGGCCGGGACACTGAAGCTTTCTTT.

V gene TRBV27 combines with J gene TRBJ2-2, with D unclear. The germline V gene encodes CDR1 MNHEY and CDR2 SMNVEV (reference sequence). The CDR3 totals 13 residues. V gave up 3 bases and J gave up 6 bases, with 8 bases separating them. The CDR3 protein is CASSFSVPGELFF. Here the CDR3 DNA reads TGTGCCAGCAGTTTTTCGGTCCCCGGGGAGCTGTTTTTT.

The chain couples TRBV28 to TRBJ2-7; weak D call: TRBD2 (5 bases). Germline CDR1 MDHEN, CDR2 SYDVKM. Trimming stripped 2 bases from V and 9 bases from J, with 17 bases between. This CDR3 contains 14 residues. This CDR3 reads CASSLPGIVNGQYF. Here the CDR3 DNA reads TGTGCCAGCAGTTTACCGGGGATAGTCAATGGGCAGTACTTC.

This chain joins TRBV10-3 and TRBJ1-2, with D perhaps matching TRBD1 (6 bases). In germline, CDR1 is ENHRY, CDR2 SYGVKD. Trimming left V 2 bases short and J 8 bases short, with 15 bases between. This CDR3 is 14 amino acids long. DNA of the CDR3: TGTGCCATCAGTGAGACTGCTACAGGGAAGGGCTACACCTTC. It specifies CAISETATGKGYTF.

The rearrangement links TRBV2 to TRBJ1-1; no reliable D call. The V end lost 4 bases, the J end lost 2 bases, and 17 bases lay between the germline ends. The CDR3 spans 16 residues. Germline CDR1 and CDR2: SNHLY and FYNNEI. Here the CDR3 reads CASSASDVGSNTEAFF. The CDR3 bases are TGTGCCAGCAGTGCGAGTGACGTTGGCTCAAACACTGAAGCTTTCTTT.